Sequencing of this T cell receptor beta chain was carried out in a study of blood T cell repertoires in COVID-19. Study in general: Material from acute and convalescent COVID-19 was sourced from the United States, Italy and Spain. T cells, B-cell-depleted T cells, or PBMCs supplied cDNA or gDNA.

Original data processing: Estimation of nucleated cell counts relied on the amplification of reference gene primers. Sequencing used immunoSEQ multiplex PCR; TCRdb keeps in-frame clones, though not all of them. That table furnishes V, J and clone size, whereas the DNA furnished D and trimming. This sample yields 55,000 to 80,000 clones, of which approximately 90% are seen a single time; approximately 2.9% belongs to the top ten. CDR3 length: 15 residues. CDR1 SGHTA and CDR2 FQGNSA come from the germline V gene. V lost 1 base and J lost 0, with 10 bases in between. This TCR derives from a man aged 45-60 years with acute or convalescent COVID-19. This sequence joins TRBV7-2 and TRBJ2-7, with D possibly being TRBD2 (7 bases). Sequences were obtained from peripheral blood. CDR3 nucleotide sequence: TGTGCCAGCAGCTTAGGCGGGGGCGACTCCTACGAGCAGTACTTC. This translates into CASSLGGGDSYEQYF.